These 3 T cell receptor beta chains originate from one sample sequenced in a study of cytomegalovirus exposure and HLA in healthy donors. Primers included in the PCR were 60 Vbeta and 13 Jbeta primers. TCRdb's table, derived via immunoSEQ multiplex PCR, lists solely in-frame clones and lacks some. The sample shows some 100,000 clones, 76% of them seen only once. The sample was PBMCs. The receptors were sampled from a woman aged 45-60 years in good health and CMV-seropositive.

The sample holds one count of this clone. The rearrangement joins TRBV6-5 to TRBJ2-2, with a weak D call TRBD2 (5 bases). The germline V gene has CDR1 MNHEY and CDR2 SVGAGI. Trimming left V 3 bases short and J 0 bases short, with 11 bases between. The CDR3 consists of 16 residues. For the CDR3, the DNA is TGTGCCAGCAGTTATTGGGAGCGGTCGAACACCGGGGAGCTGTTTTTT. It translates to CASSYWERSNTGELFF.

The chain joins TRBV18 to TRBJ1-1; 7 positions match TRBD1. Germline CDR1 and CDR2: KGHSH and LQKENI. CDR3 length: 14 residues. With V trimmed by 3 bases and J by 1 base, 2 bases remained unmatched. CDR3: CASSPGTENTEAFF. As DNA, the CDR3 is TGTGCCAGCTCACCCGGGACAGAGAACACTGAAGCTTTCTTT.

The V and J genes are TRBV5-1 and TRBJ2-4; possibly TRBD2 for D (6 bases). Germline values: CDR1 SGHRS, CDR2 YFSETQ. The CDR3 loop spans 15 amino acids. Trimming removed 3 bases from V and 6 bases from J, with 16 bases in between. The CDR3 nucleotides read TGCGCCAGCAGCTCCGGACTACCTGTTGGAAACATTCAGTACTTC. It specifies CASSSGLPVGNIQYF. The full variable domain, with the rest looked up from reference TRBV5-1 and TRBJ2-4, is KAGVTQTPRYLIKTRGQQVTLSCSPISGHRSVSWYQQTPGQGLQFLFEYFSETQRNKGNFPGRFSGRQFSNSRSEMNVSTLELGDSALYLCASSSGLPVGNIQYFGAGTRLSVL.